This passage covers 8 T cell receptor beta chains from one sample sequenced in a study of T cells in Graves' hyperthyroidism and ophthalmopathy. RNA transcripts gave rise to amplified TCR beta CDR3 regions. When the TCR CDR3 underwent first-round RT-PCR, the HTBI primer set was used. TCRdb reprocessed the multiplex PCR reads with MiXCR, giving one entry per CDR3 protein. Of hundreds of thousands of distinct CDR3 sequences listed, less than 15% were seen once; the top ten hold roughly 10%. Sample: blood. The receptors come from a woman between 18 and 30 years old with Graves' hyperthyroidism.

This clonotype appeared a few times. The chain joins TRBV9 to TRBJ1-3; possible D gene TRBD1, 6 bases. Trimming shortened V by 2 bases and J by 0 bases, and 9 bases separated the two germline ends. This CDR3 comprises 15 residues. Germline assignment: CDR1 SGDLS and CDR2 YYNGEE. The CDR3 DNA reads as TGTGCCAGCAGCGTTACAGGGCACTCTGGAAACACCATATATTTT. This translates into CASSVTGHSGNTIYF.

Notes on this clonotype: A much larger clone sits a single nucleotide away, making a read error possible. The chain employs TRBV12-3 or TRBV12-4 and TRBJ2-1; D might be TRBD2 (5 bases). The DNA end favors TRBJ2-7, so the J call may be wrong. This CDR3 has 13 amino acids. The CDR3, as DNA: TGTGCCAGCGCAAATAGCAGAGGGAATGAGCAGTACTTC. It is translated as CASANSRGNEQYF.

This sequence joins TRBV6-6 and TRBJ2-7, with 9 bases aligning to TRBD2. Germline loops: CDR1 MNHNY, CDR2 SVGAGI (reference sequence). With V trimmed by 2 bases and J by 4 bases, 3 bases remained unmatched. The CDR3 loop spans 14 amino acids. CDR3 amino acids: CASSYRREGYEQYF. DNA for the CDR3: TGTGCCAGCAGTTACAGGCGGGAGGGTTACGAGCAGTACTTC.

This chain joins TRBV20-1 and TRBJ2-1; 7 bases align to TRBD2. With 0 bases clipped from V and 4 bases from J, the junction kept 6 bases outside the gene matches. Germline CDR1 and CDR2: DFQATT and SNEGSKA (reference sequence). The CDR3 loop spans 15 amino acids. DNA of the CDR3: TGCAGTGCTAGAGATGGGGGGGGGGGATACAATGAGCAGTTCTTC. Translation: CSARDGGGGYNEQFF.

In this sample, this clonotype turned up many times. The chain links TRBV2 to TRBJ1-2; 11 nucleotides match TRBD1. CDR1 and CDR2 from the germline V gene are SNHLY and FYNNEI. The CDR3 extends over 16 amino acids. V shed 2 bases, J shed 5 bases, and the junction held 7 bases outside the gene matches. CDR3 sequence reads: CASSESRTGGGYGYTF. Written as DNA, the CDR3 is TGTGCCAGCAGTGAATCCCGGACAGGGGGCGGATATGGCTACACCTTC. The full variable domain, with the rest looked up from reference TRBV2 and TRBJ1-2, is EPEVTQTPSHQVTQMGQEVILRCVPISNHLYFYWYRQILGQKVEFLVSFYNNEISEKSEIFDDQFSVERPDGSNFTLKIRSTKLEDSAMYFCASSESRTGGGYGYTFGSGTRLTVV.

The chain carries TRBV29-1 and TRBJ2-3; the D gene could be TRBD1 or TRBD2 (6 bases each). The germline V gene encodes CDR1 SQVTM and CDR2 ANQGSEA. The CDR3 contains 14 residues. V was cut by 6 bases and J by 3 bases, with 16 bases left in between. CDR3 region: CSVAGGISTDTQYF. DNA of the CDR3: TGCAGCGTGGCCGGGGGCATAAGTACAGATACGCAGTATTTT.

This clonotype was picked up many times. The V and J genes are TRBV20-1 and TRBJ2-1, with a tentative D call TRBD2 (7 bases). Germline V gene lookup returns CDR1 DFQATT and CDR2 SNEGSKA (reference sequence). With 0 bases removed from V and 0 bases from J, the gap between germline ends came to 15 bases. CDR3 length: 17 amino acids. CDR3 DNA sequence: TGCAGTGCTAGAGATCCTCGAGGGGGGGACTCCTACAATGAGCAGTTCTTC. It encodes CSARDPRGGDSYNEQFF.

This clonotype was found many times. The chain uses TRBV6-1 and TRBJ2-1; TRBD2 agrees at 15 bases. J gave up 8 bases and V 9 bases, and 2 bases lay outside the gene matches. Germline assignment: CDR1 MNHNS and CDR2 SASEGT. The CDR3 has 13 amino acids. The CDR3 spells CASRTSGRDEQFF. The CDR3 nucleotides read TGTGCCAGTAGGACTAGCGGGAGGGATGAGCAGTTCTTC.